The 13 T cell receptor beta chains reported below all come from one sample, sequenced in a study of cytomegalovirus exposure and HLA in healthy donors (TCRdb year 2017). The receptor library was made with the immunoSEQ multiplex PCR assay. Entries here come from immuneACCESS through TCRdb and include only in-frame sequences with V and J called. Some clones fail to appear in such tables; in the studies checked, an unresolved V gene covers under half of the shortfall, and the cause of the remainder is unknown. The sample table holds 85,000 to 90,000 clones, of which 96% were seen once. Roughly 0.8% of the sample rests with the top ten. Sequencing was performed on PBMCs. The source of these receptors is a man aged 18-30 years in good health and CMV-seronegative.

The rearrangement joins TRBV6-4 to TRBJ2-3; 7 nucleotides agree with TRBD2. Germline V gene lookup returns CDR1 MRHNA and CDR2 SNTAGT. The CDR3 length is 14 residues. With 3 bases clipped from V and 5 bases from J, the junction kept 5 bases outside the gene matches. The CDR3 DNA reads TGTGCCAGCAGTGAGTCGGGGAGGGAAGATACGCAGTATTTT. Protein sequence: CASSESGREDTQYF.

The rearrangement links TRBV7-9 to TRBJ2-1; the D gene is possibly TRBD1 (5 bases). Trimming pared 6 bases from V and 3 bases from J, leaving 15 bases between. Germline V CDR1 and CDR2: SEHNR, FQNEAQ (reference sequence). The CDR3 contains 15 residues. CDR3 sequence (DNA): TGTGCCAGCAGTTCAGTTCAGGGCTACTACAATGAGCAGTTCTTC. Protein product: CASSSVQGYYNEQFF. Based on the CDR3 plus reference TRBV7-9 and TRBJ2-1, the full variable domain is DTGVSQNPRHKITKRGQNVTFRCDPISEHNRLYWYRQTLGQGPEFLTYFQNEAQLEKSRLLSDRFSAERPKGSFSTLEIQRTEQGDSAMYLCASSSVQGYYNEQFFGPGTRLTVL.

V gene TRBV15 combines with J gene TRBJ2-7; tentatively, D is TRBD1 (6 bases). The germline gives CDR1 LNHNV, CDR2 YYDKDF (reference sequence). The CDR3 extends over 12 amino acids. V lost 4 bases and J lost 12, with 16 bases in between. The CDR3: CATSTTTGTLYF. CDR3 coding DNA: TGTGCCACCAGCACCACCACCGGGACACTGTACTTC.

The chain combines TRBV7-2 with TRBJ1-2; TRBD1 matches 9 bases. There are 14 residues in the CDR3. The germline CDR1 and CDR2 sequences are SGHTA and FQGNSA. The J segment lost 5 bases and the V segment lost 3 bases, leaving 4 bases of the junction unmatched. DNA for the CDR3: TGTGCCAGCAGCTTGCAGGGACAGGGATATGGCTACACCTTC. Its protein is CASSLQGQGYGYTF.

This clone showed up just once. The CDR3 coding sequence is TGTGCCTGGAGTGTAACCCGGACAGATACGCAGTATTTT. The encoded protein is CAWSVTRTDTQYF. This chain joins TRBV30 and TRBJ2-3; D is unclear. The germline V gene has CDR1 GTSNPN and CDR2 SVGIG (reference sequence). CDR3 length equals 13 residues. V dropped 0 bases and J dropped 3 bases, with 7 bases sitting between them. Looking up the rest from reference TRBV30 and TRBJ2-3 gives the full variable domain: SQTIHQWPATLVQPVGSPLSLECTVEGTSNPNLYWYRQAAGRGLQLLFYSVGIGQISSEVPQNLSASRPQDRQFILSSKKLLLSDSGFYLCAWSVTRTDTQYFGPGTRLTVL.

This chain connects TRBV11-3 to TRBJ1-3; possible D gene TRBD1, 5 bases. Trimming took 1 base from V and 0 from J, leaving 10 bases between them. The CDR3 extends over 16 amino acids. The germline V gene has CDR1 SGHNT and CDR2 YENEEA. The CDR3 DNA follows: TGTGCCAGCAGCTTAGTTCAGGGATTCTCTGGAAACACCATATATTTT. Protein product: CASSLVQGFSGNTIYF.

V is TRBV4-1 and J is TRBJ2-5; 10 nucleotides line up with TRBD1. This CDR3 region has 16 residues. Germline V CDR1 and CDR2: MGHRA, YSYEKL. Unmatched junction bases numbered 4, after V lost 1 base and J lost 2 bases. CDR3 protein: CASSQGGTGEQETQYF. The CDR3 region has the DNA TGCGCCAGCAGCCAAGGGGGGACAGGGGAACAAGAGACCCAGTACTTC.

J is TRBJ1-5 and V is TRBV5-6; 9 bases map to TRBD1. There are 15 residues in the CDR3. V shed 4 bases, J shed 5 bases, and the junction held 7 bases outside the gene matches. Germline loops: CDR1 SGHDT, CDR2 YYEEEE. In DNA form, the CDR3 reads TGTGCCAGCAGCGAAGGGACAGGGCTTGATCAGCCCCAGCATTTT. Translating it yields CASSEGTGLDQPQHF.

The V gene is TRBV18, the J gene TRBJ1-2; D perhaps matches TRBD1 (5 bases). Trimming stripped 3 bases from V and 5 bases from J, with 13 bases between. The length of the CDR3 is 14 residues. Germline CDR1 reads KGHSH; CDR2 reads LQKENI. The CDR3 DNA sequence: TGTGCCAGCTCACCGGAGGGGACGGGGTATGGCTACACCTTC. Translation gives CASSPEGTGYGYTF.

The chain joins TRBV7-6 to TRBJ1-4; D gene ambiguous. The CDR3 consists of 12 residues. V was trimmed by 1 base and J by 8 bases, leaving 5 bases between them. Germline lookup yields CDR1 SGHVS and CDR2 FNYEAQ. CDR3 bases: TGTGCCAGCAGCTTAGACCGGGAAAAACTGTTTTTT. The encoded protein is CASSLDREKLFF.

The DNA of the CDR3 is TGCGCCAGCAGCCAAGATCCCCCAGGGGGCGTGTTTCGGACTGAAGCTTTCTTT. Its protein is CASSQDPPGGVFRTEAFF. The rearrangement joins TRBV4-3 to TRBJ1-1; 8 positions match TRBD1. Per germline, CDR1 LGHNA and CDR2 YSLEER. The trim removed 0 bases at V and 5 bases at J, leaving 14 bases unmatched. The CDR3 has 18 amino acids.

This sequence joins TRBV18 and TRBJ2-7; D possibly corresponds to TRBD1 (5 bases). The ends were cut back, 6 bases at V and 0 bases at J, with 15 bases in the middle. Germline V gives CDR1 KGHSH, CDR2 LQKENI. This CDR3 spans 15 amino acids. Written as DNA, the CDR3 is TGTGCCAGCTCCCTTATAATGACAGACTCCTACGAGCAGTACTTC. Translation: CASSLIMTDSYEQYF. The full variable domain, completed using reference TRBV18 and TRBJ2-7, is NAGVMQNPRHLVRRRGQEARLRCSPMKGHSHVYWYRQLPEEGLKFMVYLQKENIIDESGMPKERFSAEFPKEGPSILRIQQVVRGDSAAYFCASSLIMTDSYEQYFGPGTRLTVT.

This clone was observed once. The chain carries TRBV6-5 and TRBJ2-3, with TRBD2 identical over 8 bases. CDR1 MNHEY and CDR2 SVGAGI come from the germline V gene. The J segment lost 3 bases and the V segment lost 0 bases, leaving 5 bases of the junction unmatched. This CDR3 has 16 residues. CDR3 protein: CASSYSAGGRTDTQYF. DNA for the CDR3: TGTGCCAGCAGTTACTCGGCGGGGGGCCGGACAGATACGCAGTATTTT.